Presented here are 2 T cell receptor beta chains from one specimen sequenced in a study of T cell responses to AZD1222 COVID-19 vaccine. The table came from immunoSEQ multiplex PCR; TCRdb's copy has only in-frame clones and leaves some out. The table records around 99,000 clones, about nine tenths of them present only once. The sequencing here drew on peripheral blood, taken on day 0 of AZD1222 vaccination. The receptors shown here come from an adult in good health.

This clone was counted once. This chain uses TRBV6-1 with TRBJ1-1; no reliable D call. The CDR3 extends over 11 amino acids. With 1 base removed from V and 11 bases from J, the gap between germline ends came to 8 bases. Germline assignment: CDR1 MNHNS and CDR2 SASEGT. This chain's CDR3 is CASSEEGSAFF. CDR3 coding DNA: TGTGCCAGCAGTGAAGAAGGGTCTGCTTTCTTT.

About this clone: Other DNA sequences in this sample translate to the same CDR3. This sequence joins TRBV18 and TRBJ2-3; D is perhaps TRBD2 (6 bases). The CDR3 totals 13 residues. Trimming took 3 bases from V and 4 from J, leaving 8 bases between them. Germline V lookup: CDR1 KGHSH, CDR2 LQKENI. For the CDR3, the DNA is TGTGCCAGCTCACCGGGGGGTCCAGATACGCAGTATTTT. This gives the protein CASSPGGPDTQYF.